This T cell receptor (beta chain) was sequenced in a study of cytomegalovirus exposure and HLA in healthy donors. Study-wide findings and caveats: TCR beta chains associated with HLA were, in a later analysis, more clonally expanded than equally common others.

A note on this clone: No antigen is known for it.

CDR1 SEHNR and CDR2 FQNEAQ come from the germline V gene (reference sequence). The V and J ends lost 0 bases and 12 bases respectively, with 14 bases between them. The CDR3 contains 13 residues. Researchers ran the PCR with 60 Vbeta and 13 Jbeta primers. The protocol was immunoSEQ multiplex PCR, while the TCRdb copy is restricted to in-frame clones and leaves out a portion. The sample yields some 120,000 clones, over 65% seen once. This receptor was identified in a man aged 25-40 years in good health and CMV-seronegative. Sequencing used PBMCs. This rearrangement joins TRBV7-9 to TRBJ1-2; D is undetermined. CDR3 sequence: CASSLAPGFANTF. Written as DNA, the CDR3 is TGTGCCAGCAGCTTAGCTCCAGGCTTCGCGAACACCTTC.